These T cell receptor beta chains were read from a single sample in a study of blood T cell repertoires in COVID-19. Using immunoSEQ multiplex PCR, the repertoire was profiled, and TCRdb retains in-frame clones only, with some absent. The data show over 100,000 clones, approximately 86% seen once. Sequencing used peripheral blood. The source is a man over 45 with active or convalescent COVID-19. Both conserved end residues are part of each CDR3. D genes are given only for firm matches. Clone sizes are given selectively: once, few, many, or a class where the clone is expanded.

J | size | V | D | CDR3 | DNA
TRBJ1-4 | . | TRBV2 | TRBD1 | CATVRDRGYEKLFF | TGTGCCACCGTCCGGGACAGGGGGTATGAAAAACTGTTTTTT
TRBJ2-3 | . | TRBV7-8 | . | CASSLPPVFPRTDTQYF | TGTGCCAGCAGCTTACCCCCAGTGTTCCCCCGCACAGATACGCAGTATTTT
TRBJ1-2 | . | TRBV7-9 | . | CASSQAGVKRGYTF | TGTGCCAGCAGCCAAGCAGGGGTTAAGCGTGGCTACACCTTC
TRBJ1-6 | . | TRBV4-3 | . | CASSQRPEGDRRNSPLHF | TGCGCCAGCAGCCAACGCCCCGAGGGGGATAGGCGAAATTCACCCCTCCACTTT
TRBJ1-4 | . | TRBV24-1 | . | CATSDLSQGIVATNEKLFF | TGTGCCACCAGTGATTTGTCGCAGGGGATTGTTGCAACTAATGAAAAACTGTTTTTT
TRBJ2-2 | . | TRBV6-1 | TRBD1 | CASSVLDRGNTGELFF | TGTGCCAGCAGTGTACTAGACAGGGGTAACACCGGGGAGCTGTTTTTT
TRBJ1-5 | . | TRBV6-1 | . | CASSEKEDSQPQHF | TGTGCCAGCAGTGAGAAGGAAGACAGTCAGCCCCAGCATTTT
TRBJ2-3 | . | TRBV19 | TRBD2 | CASSEKAGKQYF | TGTGCCAGTAGTGAGAAAGCGGGGAAGCAGTATTTT
TRBJ1-5 | . | TRBV2 | . | CASSEGPDQPQHF | TGTGCCAGCAGTGAAGGTCCCGATCAGCCCCAGCATTTT
TRBJ2-3 | . | TRBV30 | . | CAWSVQAGHGDTQYF | TGTGCCTGGAGTGTACAAGCGGGACACGGAGATACGCAGTATTTT
TRBJ1-2 | . | TRBV7-9 | TRBD1 | CASSLGSQGWDGYTF | TGTGCCAGCAGCTTAGGATCACAGGGGTGGGATGGCTACACCTTC
TRBJ1-2 | . | TRBV11-2 | TRBD1 | CASSSRVTGSAYGYTF | TGTGCCAGCAGTTCCAGGGTGACAGGGTCGGCCTATGGCTACACCTTC
TRBJ2-3 | . | TRBV9 | TRBD2 | CASSVPSGGTDTQYF | TGTGCCAGCAGCGTACCTAGCGGGGGCACAGATACGCAGTATTTT
TRBJ2-7 | once | TRBV10-1 | TRBD1 | CASSESGTGIYEQYF | TGCGCCAGCAGTGAATCCGGGACAGGTATCTACGAGCAGTACTTC
TRBJ2-1 | . | TRBV6-5 | . | CASSLASSSYNEQFF | TGTGCCAGCAGTCTAGCTTCGAGCTCCTACAATGAGCAGTTCTTC
TRBJ1-5 | . | TRBV5-6 | . | CASSFRDNRGNQPQHF | TGTGCCAGCAGCTTCCGGGACAATAGGGGCAATCAGCCCCAGCATTTT